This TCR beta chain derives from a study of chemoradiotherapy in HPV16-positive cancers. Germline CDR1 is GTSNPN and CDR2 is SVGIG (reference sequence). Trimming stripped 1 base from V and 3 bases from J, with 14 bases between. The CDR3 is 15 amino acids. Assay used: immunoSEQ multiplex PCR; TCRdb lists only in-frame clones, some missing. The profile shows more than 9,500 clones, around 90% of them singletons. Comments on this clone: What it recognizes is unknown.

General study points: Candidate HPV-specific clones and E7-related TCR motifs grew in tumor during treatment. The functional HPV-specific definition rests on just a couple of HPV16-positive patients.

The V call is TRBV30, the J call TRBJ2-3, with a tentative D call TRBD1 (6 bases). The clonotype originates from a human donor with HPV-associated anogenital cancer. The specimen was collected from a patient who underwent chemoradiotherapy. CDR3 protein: CAWSASTGSTDTQYF. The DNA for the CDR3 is TGTGCCTGGAGTGCCTCGACAGGCTCTACAGATACGCAGTATTTT.